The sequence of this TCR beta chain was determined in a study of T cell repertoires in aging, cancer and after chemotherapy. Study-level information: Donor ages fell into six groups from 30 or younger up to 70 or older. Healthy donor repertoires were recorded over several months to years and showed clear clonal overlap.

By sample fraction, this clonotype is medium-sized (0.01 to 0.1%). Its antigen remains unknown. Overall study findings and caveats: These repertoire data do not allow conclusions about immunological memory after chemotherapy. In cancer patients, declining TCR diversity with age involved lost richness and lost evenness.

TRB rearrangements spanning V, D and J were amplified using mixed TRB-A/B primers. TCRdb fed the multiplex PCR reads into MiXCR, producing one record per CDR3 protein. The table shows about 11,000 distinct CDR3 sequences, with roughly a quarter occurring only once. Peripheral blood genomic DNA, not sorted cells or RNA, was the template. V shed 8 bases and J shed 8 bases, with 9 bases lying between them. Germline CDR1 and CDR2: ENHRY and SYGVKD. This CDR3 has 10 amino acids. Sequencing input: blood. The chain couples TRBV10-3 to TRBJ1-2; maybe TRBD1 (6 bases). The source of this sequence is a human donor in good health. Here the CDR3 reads CAIGQYGYTF. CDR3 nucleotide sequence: TGTGCCATCGGACAGTACGGCTACACCTTC.